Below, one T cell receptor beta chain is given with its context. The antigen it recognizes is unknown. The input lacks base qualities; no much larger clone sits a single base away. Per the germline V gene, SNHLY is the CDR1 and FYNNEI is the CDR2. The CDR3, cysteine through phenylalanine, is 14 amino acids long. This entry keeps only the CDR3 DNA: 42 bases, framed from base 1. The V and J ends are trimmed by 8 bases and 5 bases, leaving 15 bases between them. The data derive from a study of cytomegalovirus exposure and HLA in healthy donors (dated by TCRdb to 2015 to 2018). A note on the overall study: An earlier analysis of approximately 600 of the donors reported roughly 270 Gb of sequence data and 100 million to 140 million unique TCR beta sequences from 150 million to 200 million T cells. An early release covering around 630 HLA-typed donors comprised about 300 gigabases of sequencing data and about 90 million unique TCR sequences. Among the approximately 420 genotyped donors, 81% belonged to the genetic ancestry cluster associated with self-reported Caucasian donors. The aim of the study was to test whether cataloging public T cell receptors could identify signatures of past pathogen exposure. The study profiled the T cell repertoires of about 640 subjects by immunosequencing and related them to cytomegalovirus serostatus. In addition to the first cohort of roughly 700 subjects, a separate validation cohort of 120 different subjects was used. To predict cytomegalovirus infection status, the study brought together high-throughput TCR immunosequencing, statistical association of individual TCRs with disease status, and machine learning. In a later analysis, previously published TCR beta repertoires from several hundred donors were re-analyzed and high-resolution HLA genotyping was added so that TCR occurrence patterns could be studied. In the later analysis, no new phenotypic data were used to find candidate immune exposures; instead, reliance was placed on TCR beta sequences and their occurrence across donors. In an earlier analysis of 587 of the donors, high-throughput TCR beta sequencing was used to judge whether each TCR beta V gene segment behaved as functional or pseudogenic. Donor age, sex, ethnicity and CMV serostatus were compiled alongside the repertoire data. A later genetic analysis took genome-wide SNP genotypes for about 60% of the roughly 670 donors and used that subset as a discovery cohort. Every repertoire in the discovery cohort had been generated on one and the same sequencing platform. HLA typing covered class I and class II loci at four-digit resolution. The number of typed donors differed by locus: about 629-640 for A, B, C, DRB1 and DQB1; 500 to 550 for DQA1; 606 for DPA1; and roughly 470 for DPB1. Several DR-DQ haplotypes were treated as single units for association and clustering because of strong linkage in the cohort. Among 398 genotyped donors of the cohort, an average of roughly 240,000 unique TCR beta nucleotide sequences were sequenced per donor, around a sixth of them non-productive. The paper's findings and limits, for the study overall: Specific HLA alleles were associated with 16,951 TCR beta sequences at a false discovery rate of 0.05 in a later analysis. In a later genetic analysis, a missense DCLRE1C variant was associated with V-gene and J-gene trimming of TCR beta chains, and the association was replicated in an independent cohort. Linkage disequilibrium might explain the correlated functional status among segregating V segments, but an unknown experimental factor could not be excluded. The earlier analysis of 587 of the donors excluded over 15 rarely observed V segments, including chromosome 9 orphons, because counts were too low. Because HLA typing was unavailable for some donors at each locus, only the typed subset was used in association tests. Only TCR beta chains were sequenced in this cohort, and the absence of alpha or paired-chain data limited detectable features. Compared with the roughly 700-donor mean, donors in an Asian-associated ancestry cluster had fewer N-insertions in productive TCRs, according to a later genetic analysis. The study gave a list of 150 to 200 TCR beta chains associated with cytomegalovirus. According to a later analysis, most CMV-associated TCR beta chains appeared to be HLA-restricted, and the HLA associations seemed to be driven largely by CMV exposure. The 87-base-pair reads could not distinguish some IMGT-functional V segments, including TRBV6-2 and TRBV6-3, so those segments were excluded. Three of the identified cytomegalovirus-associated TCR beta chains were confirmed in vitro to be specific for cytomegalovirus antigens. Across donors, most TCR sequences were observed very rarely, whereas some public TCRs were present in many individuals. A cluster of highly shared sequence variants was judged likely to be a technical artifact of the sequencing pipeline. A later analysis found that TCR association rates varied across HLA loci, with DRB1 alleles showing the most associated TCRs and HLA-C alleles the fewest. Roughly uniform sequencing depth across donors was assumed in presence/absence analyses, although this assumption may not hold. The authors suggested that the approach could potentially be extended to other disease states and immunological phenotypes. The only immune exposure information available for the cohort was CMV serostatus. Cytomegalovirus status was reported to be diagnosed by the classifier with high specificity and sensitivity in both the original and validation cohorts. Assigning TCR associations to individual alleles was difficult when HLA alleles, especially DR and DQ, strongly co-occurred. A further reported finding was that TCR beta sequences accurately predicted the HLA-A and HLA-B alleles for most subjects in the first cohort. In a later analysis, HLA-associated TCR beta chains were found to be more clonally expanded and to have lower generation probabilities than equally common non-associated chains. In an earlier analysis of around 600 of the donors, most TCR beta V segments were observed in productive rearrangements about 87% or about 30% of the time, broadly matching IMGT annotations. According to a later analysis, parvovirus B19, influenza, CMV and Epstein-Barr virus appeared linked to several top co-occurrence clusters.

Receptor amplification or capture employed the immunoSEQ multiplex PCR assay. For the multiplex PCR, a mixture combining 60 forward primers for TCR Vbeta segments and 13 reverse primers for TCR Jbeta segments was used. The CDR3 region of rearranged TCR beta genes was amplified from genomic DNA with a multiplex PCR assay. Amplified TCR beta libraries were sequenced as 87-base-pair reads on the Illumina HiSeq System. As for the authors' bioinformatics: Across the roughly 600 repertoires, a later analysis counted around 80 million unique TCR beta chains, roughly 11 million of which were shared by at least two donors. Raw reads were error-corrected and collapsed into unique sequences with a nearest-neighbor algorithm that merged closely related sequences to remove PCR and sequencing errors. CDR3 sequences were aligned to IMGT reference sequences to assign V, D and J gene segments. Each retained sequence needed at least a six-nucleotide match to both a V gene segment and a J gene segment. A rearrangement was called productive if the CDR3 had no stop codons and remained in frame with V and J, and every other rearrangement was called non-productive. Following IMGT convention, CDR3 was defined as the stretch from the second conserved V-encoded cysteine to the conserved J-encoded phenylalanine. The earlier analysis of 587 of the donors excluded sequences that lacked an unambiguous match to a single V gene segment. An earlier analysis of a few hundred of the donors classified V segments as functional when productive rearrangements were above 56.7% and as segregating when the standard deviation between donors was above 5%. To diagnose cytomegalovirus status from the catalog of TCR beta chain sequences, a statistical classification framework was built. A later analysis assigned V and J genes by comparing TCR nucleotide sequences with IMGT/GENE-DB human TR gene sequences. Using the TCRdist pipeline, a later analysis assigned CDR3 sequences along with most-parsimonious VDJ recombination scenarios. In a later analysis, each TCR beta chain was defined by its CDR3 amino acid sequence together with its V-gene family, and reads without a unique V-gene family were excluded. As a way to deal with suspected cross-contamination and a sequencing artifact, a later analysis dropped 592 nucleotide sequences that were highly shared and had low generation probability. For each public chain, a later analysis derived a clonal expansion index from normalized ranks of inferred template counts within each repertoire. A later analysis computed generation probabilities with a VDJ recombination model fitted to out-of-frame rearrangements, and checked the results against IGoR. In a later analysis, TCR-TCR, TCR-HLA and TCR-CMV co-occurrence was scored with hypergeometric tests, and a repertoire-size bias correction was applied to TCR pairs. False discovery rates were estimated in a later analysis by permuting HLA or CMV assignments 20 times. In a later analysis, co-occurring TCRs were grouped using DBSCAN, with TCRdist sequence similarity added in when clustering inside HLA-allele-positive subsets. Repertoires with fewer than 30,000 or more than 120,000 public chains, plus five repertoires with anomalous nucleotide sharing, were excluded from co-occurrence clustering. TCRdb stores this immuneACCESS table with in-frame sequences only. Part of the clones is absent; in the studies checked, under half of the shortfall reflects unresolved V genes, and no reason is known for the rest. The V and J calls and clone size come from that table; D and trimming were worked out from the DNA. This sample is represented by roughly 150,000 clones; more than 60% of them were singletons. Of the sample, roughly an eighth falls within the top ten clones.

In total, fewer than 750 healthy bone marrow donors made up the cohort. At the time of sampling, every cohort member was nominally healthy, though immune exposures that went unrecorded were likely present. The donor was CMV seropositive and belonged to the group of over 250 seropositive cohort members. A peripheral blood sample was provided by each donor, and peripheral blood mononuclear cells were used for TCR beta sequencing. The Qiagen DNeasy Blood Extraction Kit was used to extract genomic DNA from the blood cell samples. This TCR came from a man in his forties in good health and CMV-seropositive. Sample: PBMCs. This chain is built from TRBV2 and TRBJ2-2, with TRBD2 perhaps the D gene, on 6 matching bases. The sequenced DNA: TGTGCCAGCCAATCACTAGCACCGACCGGGGAGCTGTTTTTT. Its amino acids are CASQSLAPTGELFF.